The 19 T cell receptor beta chains below come from one sample, sequenced in a study of CD8 T cells in ankylosing spondylitis. Broader study findings: Among TCR beta sequences, a motif of several highly homologous variants appeared characteristic of ankylosing spondylitis blood.

These TCRs are of unknown antigen specificity. TCRdb called the 5' RACE reads again in MiXCR, with one record for every CDR3 protein. The sample carries hundreds of thousands of distinct CDR3 sequences, around 11% recorded once. Sequenced: blood, either unsorted or a sorted T cell fraction (not recorded which). These receptors all come from a male donor with ankylosing spondylitis.

This clonotype was counted between two and nine times. V is TRBV7-9 and J is TRBJ2-3, with D unresolved. With 5 bases removed from V and 7 bases from J, the gap between germline ends came to 10 bases. CDR3 length equals 12 residues. Germline CDR1 SEHNR, CDR2 FQNEAQ (reference sequence). CDR3 sequence: CASSLDRYTQYF. The CDR3 nucleotides are TGTGCCAGCAGCCTTGACCGGTATACGCAGTATTTT.

This clonotype was picked up a small number of times. The J gene is TRBJ1-1, the V gene TRBV27; the match to TRBD1 covers 8 bases. From germline, CDR1 is MNHEY and CDR2 SMNVEV (reference sequence). V was clipped by 6 bases and J by 9 bases; unmatched bases: 9. The CDR3 runs to 13 residues. CDR3 loop: CASRFGTGPQAFF. The CDR3 DNA is TGTGCCAGCAGATTCGGGACAGGTCCCCAAGCTTTCTTT.

This chain uses TRBV18 with TRBJ1-1, with a tentative D call TRBD1 (5 bases). The CDR3 has 16 residues. With 3 bases removed from V and 0 bases from J, the gap between germline ends came to 14 bases. From germline, CDR1 is KGHSH and CDR2 LQKENI. CDR3 in amino acids: CASSPYRGRMNTEAFF. The CDR3, as DNA: TGTGCCAGCTCACCCTACCGGGGGAGAATGAACACTGAAGCTTTCTTT.

This clonotype was seen a few times. The chain carries TRBV7-2 and TRBJ1-5; no reliable D call. The CDR3 loop spans 13 amino acids. Germline values: CDR1 SGHTA, CDR2 FQGNSA. V was trimmed by 1 base and J by 6 bases, leaving 7 bases between them. The DNA of the CDR3 is TGTGCCAGCAGCTTAGTACAAAGTCAGCCCCAGCATTTT. This codes for CASSLVQSQPQHF. Complete variable domain (other parts from reference TRBV7-2 and TRBJ1-5): GAGVSQSPSNKVTEKGKDVELRCDPISGHTALYWYRQSLGQGLEFLIYFQGNSAPDKSGLPSDRFSAERTGGSVSTLTIQRTQQEDSAVYLCASSLVQSQPQHFGDGTRLSIL.

The chain combines TRBV5-1 with TRBJ2-7; D possibly corresponds to TRBD1 (6 bases). The CDR3 runs 15 residues. V dropped 0 bases and J dropped 7 bases, with 17 bases sitting between them. Germline V gives CDR1 SGHRS, CDR2 YFSETQ. DNA for the CDR3: TGCGCCAGCAGCTTGGCCCGCAGGGGATTTCAAGAGCAGTACTTC. Protein sequence: CASSLARRGFQEQYF.

The rearrangement uses TRBV7-2 and TRBJ2-5; D ambiguous. V dropped 3 bases and J dropped 5 bases, with 10 bases sitting between them. The CDR3 length is 13 residues. Per the germline V gene, CDR1 is SGHTA and CDR2 is FQGNSA. CDR3 region: CASSFFSRETQYF. The CDR3 nucleotides read TGTGCCAGCAGCTTTTTTAGCAGGGAGACCCAGTACTTC.

This clonotype was detected a few times. This sequence joins TRBV15 and TRBJ1-2; 7 bases agree with TRBD1. The germline CDR1 and CDR2 sequences are LNHNV and YYDKDF (reference sequence). This CDR3 comprises 15 residues. V shed 5 bases, J shed 4 bases, and the junction held 10 bases outside the gene matches. CDR3 loop: CATSLMDRRAYGYTF. CDR3 DNA: TGTGCCACCAGCCTAATGGACAGGCGAGCCTATGGCTACACCTTC.

This clonotype was counted a few times. For the CDR3, the DNA is TGTGCCAGCTCACCACTGCGGGAGAACCAAGAGACCCAGTACTTC. Translation gives CASSPLRENQETQYF. V is TRBV18 and J is TRBJ2-5; 7 bases align to TRBD2. The germline CDR1 and CDR2 sequences are KGHSH and LQKENI. V lost 1 base and J lost 0; bases outside the gene matches: 2. The length of the CDR3 is 15 residues.

This clonotype was seen a few times. The rearrangement links TRBV20-1 to TRBJ1-6; no reliable D call. The CDR3 is made up of 14 amino acids. CDR1 DFQATT and CDR2 SNEGSKA come from the germline V gene (reference sequence). The V end lost 3 bases, the J end lost 4 bases, and 10 bases lay between the germline ends. CDR3 coding DNA: TGCAGTGCTAGCCGCGATTTTTATAATTCACCCCTCCACTTT. Translating it yields CSASRDFYNSPLHF.

This clonotype was seen repeatedly, ten times or more. The chain recombines TRBV20-1 with TRBJ1-2; 10 bases are shared with TRBD1. V gave up 0 bases and J gave up 2 bases; unmatched junction bases: 3. The CDR3 is 15 amino acids. Per germline, CDR1 DFQATT and CDR2 SNEGSKA (reference sequence). The CDR3 DNA reads TGCAGTGCTAGAGATCAGGGACAGGGGAACTATGGCTACACCTTC. It is translated as CSARDQGQGNYGYTF.

V and J are TRBV20-1 and TRBJ2-1; 8 bases align to TRBD2. Trimming cost V 8 bases and J 3 bases; bases outside gene matches: 6. Germline assignment: CDR1 DFQATT and CDR2 SNEGSKA (reference sequence). The CDR3 loop spans 13 amino acids. The CDR3: CSFSGRGYNEQFF. In nucleotides, the CDR3 is TGCAGTTTCAGCGGGAGAGGCTACAATGAGCAGTTCTTC.

This clonotype was counted a few times. CDR3 amino acids: CASSFGTGSTEAFF. In DNA, the CDR3 is TGTGCCAGCAGTTTTGGGACAGGGTCGACTGAAGCTTTCTTT. This sequence joins TRBV28 and TRBJ1-1; TRBD1 agrees at 9 bases. The V gene end was trimmed by 3 bases and the J gene end by 5 bases; junction bases not matched to a gene: 4. The CDR3 runs 14 residues. Germline values: CDR1 MDHEN, CDR2 SYDVKM.

The CDR3 coding sequence is TGTGCCAGCAGCAATGAGGGCGAGCAGTACTTC. Translated, it gives CASSNEGEQYF. The chain links TRBV4-2 to TRBJ2-7, with D possibly matching TRBD2 (5 bases). CDR1 and CDR2 from the germline V gene are LGHNA and YNFKEQ. V was trimmed by 5 bases and J by 6 bases, leaving 8 bases between them. This CDR3 region has 11 residues.

This clonotype was picked up a small number of times. V gene TRBV18 combines with J gene TRBJ1-5; D gene ambiguous. Per the germline V gene, CDR1 is KGHSH and CDR2 is LQKENI. CDR3 length equals 13 residues. Deletions cut 3 bases from V and 6 bases from J, with 9 bases between. CDR3 coding DNA: TGTGCCAGCTCACCGAGTAAGGGTCAGCCCCAGCATTTT. Protein sequence: CASSPSKGQPQHF.

This clonotype was detected many times. This rearrangement joins TRBV6-5 to TRBJ2-3; weak D call: TRBD1 (6 bases). The V gene's germline CDR1 is MNHEY and CDR2 SVGAGI. This CDR3 spans 11 amino acids. V shed 9 bases and J shed 6 bases, with 10 bases lying between them. The CDR3 sequence is CASITGDTQYF. As DNA, the CDR3 is TGTGCCAGTATAACAGGGGATACGCAGTATTTT.

As DNA, the CDR3 is TGTGCCAGCAGTTGGGGACAGGGCCCAGAAAAACTGTTTTTT. This sequence encodes CASSWGQGPEKLFF. V usage is TRBV6-5 and J usage is TRBJ1-4, with 9 bases identical to TRBD1. V lost 4 bases to trimming and J lost 8 bases; unmatched junction nucleotides: 5. The germline gives CDR1 MNHEY, CDR2 SVGAGI. The CDR3 is 14 residues long.

V is TRBV10-3 and J is TRBJ2-2, with D perhaps TRBD1 or TRBD2 (5 bases each). The germline V gene encodes CDR1 ENHRY and CDR2 SYGVKD. The CDR3 consists of 14 residues. Trimming shortened V by 4 bases and J by 6 bases, and 12 bases separated the two germline ends. CDR3 in amino acids: CAISAPRGAGELFF. The CDR3 nucleotides read TGTGCCATCAGTGCCCCGCGAGGGGCCGGGGAGCTGTTTTTT.

This rearrangement joins TRBV11-2 to TRBJ2-7; perhaps TRBD1 as D (6 bases). Germline values: CDR1 SGHAT, CDR2 FQNNGV. This CDR3 contains 14 residues. Trimming removed 4 bases at V and 5 bases at J, with 15 bases between. Here the CDR3 DNA reads TGTGCCAGCAGCTCTACGACACAGGGTGACGAGCAGTACTTC. Residues: CASSSTTQGDEQYF.

This clonotype was detected only a few times. V gene TRBV29-1 combines with J gene TRBJ1-1; D is unresolved. V was shortened by 1 base and J by 0 bases, with 12 bases between the two germline ends. The CDR3 is 15 amino acids. CDR1 SQVTM and CDR2 ANQGSEA come from the germline V gene. Here the CDR3 reads CSVEGVGGLNTEAFF. The CDR3 coding sequence is TGCAGCGTTGAAGGAGTGGGTGGGCTGAACACTGAAGCTTTCTTT.